The subject of this entry is one T cell receptor (beta chain). Antigen: not known. TCRdb ran MiXCR on the reads and lists one entry per CDR3 protein. The table has 650,000 to 850,000 distinct CDR3 sequences, approximately 32% seen once. The data were obtained in a study of T cell repertoires in cytomegalovirus infection. Whole-study context: Public TCR beta signatures provided an indication of both CMV infection and a matching HLA type.

Study findings and constraints: Dominating the ex vivo response were TCR beta clonotypes that were CMV-specific and HLA-C-restricted. Pooled public TCR beta family frequency picked out CMV carriers with the relevant HLA.

The germline CDR1 and CDR2 sequences are MNHNS and SASEGT. This CDR3 comprises 15 residues. The V end lost 5 bases, the J end lost 3 bases, and 16 bases lay between the germline ends. The sequencing used cultured CD8+ T cells from PBMCs, collected from culture after CMV antigen stimulation. The receptor was isolated from a human donor in good health (CMV status not recorded). Some clones in this sample may be carry-over from other donors' samples. This chain joins TRBV6-1 and TRBJ2-5; D gene ambiguous. CDR3 residues: CASSFLRPGKETQYF. In nucleotides, the CDR3 is TGTGCCAGCAGTTTCCTTCGTCCCGGCAAAGAGACCCAGTACTTC.